Below, one T cell receptor (beta chain) is given with its context. The antigen remains unidentified. The sample originates from a study of shared clonotypes between healthy human individuals. CD4+ cell separation produced CD45RA+ naive and CD45RA-negative memory subsets. Once extracted for a subset, genomic DNA was divided evenly among several immunoSEQ plates. Measured with immunoSEQ multiplex PCR; TCRdb has only the in-frame clones, and not every one. The sample has roughly 680,000 clones, 55% to 80% seen once; the top ten hold about 1.8%. Study-wide results and caveats: Represented genetic and exposure-history diversity was restricted by having few donors.

The TCR comes from a woman in her thirties in good health. Sequenced input: memory CD4+ T cells sorted from blood. Subset in this sample: CD45RA-negative fraction.

DNA of the CDR3: TGTGCCAGCAGCCCGTGGACTAGCGGGAGGGCCTACGAGCAGTACTTC. It specifies CASSPWTSGRAYEQYF. The rearrangement joins TRBV11-2 to TRBJ2-7, with 15 bases identical to TRBD2. V lost 5 bases and J lost 2; bases outside the gene matches: 4. The V gene's germline CDR1 is SGHAT and CDR2 FQNNGV. This CDR3 is built from 16 residues.